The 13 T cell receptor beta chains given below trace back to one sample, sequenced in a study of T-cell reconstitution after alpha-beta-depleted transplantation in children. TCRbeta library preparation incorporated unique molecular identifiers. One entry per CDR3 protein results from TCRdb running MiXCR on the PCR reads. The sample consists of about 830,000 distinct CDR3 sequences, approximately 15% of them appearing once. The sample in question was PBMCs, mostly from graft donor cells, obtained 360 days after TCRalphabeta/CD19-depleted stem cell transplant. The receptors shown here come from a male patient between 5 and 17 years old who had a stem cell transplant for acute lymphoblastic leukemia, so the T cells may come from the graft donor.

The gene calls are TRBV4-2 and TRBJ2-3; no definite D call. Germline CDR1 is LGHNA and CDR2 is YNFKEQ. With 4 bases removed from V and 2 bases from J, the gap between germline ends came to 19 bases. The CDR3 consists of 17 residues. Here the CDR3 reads CASSLLGLVHDTDTQYF. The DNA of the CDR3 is TGTGCCAGCAGCCTCCTGGGTTTAGTGCATGACACAGATACGCAGTATTTT.

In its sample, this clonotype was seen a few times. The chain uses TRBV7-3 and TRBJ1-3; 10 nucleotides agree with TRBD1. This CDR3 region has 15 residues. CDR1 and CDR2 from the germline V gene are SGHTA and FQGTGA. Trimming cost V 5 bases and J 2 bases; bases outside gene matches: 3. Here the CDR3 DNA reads TGTGCCAGCAGCCCCGACAGGGGGCCTGGAAACACCATATATTTT. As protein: CASSPDRGPGNTIYF.

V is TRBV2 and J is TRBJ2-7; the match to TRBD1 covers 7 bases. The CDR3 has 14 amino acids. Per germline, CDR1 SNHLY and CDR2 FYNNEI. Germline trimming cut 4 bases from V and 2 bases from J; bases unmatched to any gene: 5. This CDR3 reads CASSADRITYEQYF. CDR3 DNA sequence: TGTGCCAGCAGTGCGGACAGGATAACCTACGAGCAGTACTTC. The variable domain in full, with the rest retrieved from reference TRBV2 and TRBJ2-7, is EPEVTQTPSHQVTQMGQEVILRCVPISNHLYFYWYRQILGQKVEFLVSFYNNEISEKSEIFDDQFSVERPDGSNFTLKIRSTKLEDSAMYFCASSADRITYEQYFGPGTRLTVT.

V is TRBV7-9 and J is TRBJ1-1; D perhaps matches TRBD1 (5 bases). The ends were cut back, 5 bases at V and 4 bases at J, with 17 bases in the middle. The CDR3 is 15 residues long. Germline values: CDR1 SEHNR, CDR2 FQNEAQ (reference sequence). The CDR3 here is CASSLGVRVGTEAFF. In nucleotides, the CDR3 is TGTGCCAGCAGCCTAGGGGTCAGGGTGGGCACTGAAGCTTTCTTT.

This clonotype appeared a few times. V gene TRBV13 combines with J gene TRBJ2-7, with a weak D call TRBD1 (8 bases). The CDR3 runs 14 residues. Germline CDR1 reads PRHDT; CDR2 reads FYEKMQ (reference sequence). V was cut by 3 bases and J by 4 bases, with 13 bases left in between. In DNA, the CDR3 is TGTGCCAGCAGCTTCATACAGGGGGGGTACGAGCAGTACTTC. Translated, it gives CASSFIQGGYEQYF.

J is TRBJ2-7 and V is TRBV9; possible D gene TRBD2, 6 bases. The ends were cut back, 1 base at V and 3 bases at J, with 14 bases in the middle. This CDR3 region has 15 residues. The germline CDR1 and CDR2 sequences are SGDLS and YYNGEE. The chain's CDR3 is CASSVSPRRGYEQYF. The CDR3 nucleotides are TGTGCCAGCAGCGTAAGTCCCAGGAGGGGCTACGAGCAGTACTTC.

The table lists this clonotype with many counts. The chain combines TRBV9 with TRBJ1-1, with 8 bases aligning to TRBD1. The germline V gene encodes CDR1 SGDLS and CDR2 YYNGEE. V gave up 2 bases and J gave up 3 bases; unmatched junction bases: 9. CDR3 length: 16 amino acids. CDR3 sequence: CASSVSGGAFHTEAFF. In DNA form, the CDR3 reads TGTGCCAGCAGCGTTTCAGGGGGCGCGTTTCACACTGAAGCTTTCTTT.

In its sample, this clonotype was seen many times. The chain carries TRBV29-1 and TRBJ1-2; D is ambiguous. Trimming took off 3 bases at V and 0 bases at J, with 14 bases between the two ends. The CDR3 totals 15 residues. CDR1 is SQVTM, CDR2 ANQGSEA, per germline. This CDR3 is CSVERTAITNYGYTF. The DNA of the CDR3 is TGCAGCGTTGAGCGCACGGCTATAACTAACTATGGCTACACCTTC.

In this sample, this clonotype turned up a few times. CDR3 protein: CAISELAYNSPLHF. The CDR3 DNA sequence: TGTGCCATCAGTGAGTTGGCCTATAATTCACCCCTCCACTTT. The V gene is TRBV10-3, the J gene TRBJ1-6; D is unresolved. The V and J ends lost 1 base and 2 bases respectively, with 3 bases between them. This CDR3 is 14 amino acids long. CDR1 is ENHRY, CDR2 SYGVKD, per germline.

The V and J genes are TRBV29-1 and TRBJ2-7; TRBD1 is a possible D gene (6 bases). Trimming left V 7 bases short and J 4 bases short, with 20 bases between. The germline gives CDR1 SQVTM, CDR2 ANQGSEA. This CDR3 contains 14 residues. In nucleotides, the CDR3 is TGCAGCGCTGACCCCCTGGGGCAGGGGTACGAGCAGTACTTC. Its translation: CSADPLGQGYEQYF.

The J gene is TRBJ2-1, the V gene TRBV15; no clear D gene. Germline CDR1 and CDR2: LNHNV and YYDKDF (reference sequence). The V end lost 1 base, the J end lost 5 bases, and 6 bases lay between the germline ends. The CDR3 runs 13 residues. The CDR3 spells CATSRAENNEQFF. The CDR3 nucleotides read TGTGCCACCAGCAGAGCGGAGAACAATGAGCAGTTCTTC. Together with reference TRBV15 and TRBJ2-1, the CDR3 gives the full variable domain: DAMVIQNPRYQVTQFGKPVTLSCSQTLNHNVMYWYQQKSSQAPKLLFHYYDKDFNNEADTPDNFQSRRPNTSFCFLDIRSPGLGDTAMYLCATSRAENNEQFFGPGTRLTVL.

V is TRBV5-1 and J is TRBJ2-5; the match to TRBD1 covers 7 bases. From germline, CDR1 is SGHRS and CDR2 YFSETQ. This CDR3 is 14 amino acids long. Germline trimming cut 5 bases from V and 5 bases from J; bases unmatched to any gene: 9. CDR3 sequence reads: CASSPRQGLETQYF. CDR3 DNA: TGCGCCAGCAGTCCGAGACAGGGTTTGGAGACCCAGTACTTC.

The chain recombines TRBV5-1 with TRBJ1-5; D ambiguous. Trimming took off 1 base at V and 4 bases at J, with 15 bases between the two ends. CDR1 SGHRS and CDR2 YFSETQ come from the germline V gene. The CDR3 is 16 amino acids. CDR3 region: CASSLQPPRTNQPQHF. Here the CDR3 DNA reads TGCGCCAGCAGCTTGCAGCCCCCCCGGACGAATCAGCCCCAGCATTTT.